This paragraph reports one T cell receptor beta chain. The antigen is undetermined. Generated by immunoSEQ multiplex PCR, the TCRdb table keeps only in-frame clones and is missing some. In the table there are some 35,000 clones, about 90% of which are singletons. These data belong to a study of regulatory dendritic cells for organ transplantation. Findings and caveats of the study: Between individuals, the alloreactive memory CD8+ T cell pool differed considerably. Memory T cells were less diverse than naive, with memory CD8+ most oligoclonal. Memory CD8+ clonal expansion seemed more limited with regulatory than mature dendritic cells.

The CDR3 runs to 14 residues. Germline loops: CDR1 MGHDK, CDR2 SYGVNS. With V trimmed by 6 bases and J by 5 bases, 5 bases remained unmatched. CD4+ or CD8+ T cells were sorted as naive CD45RA+ or memory CD45RO+. This TCR was recovered from a human donor in good health. Sequenced input: naive CD8+ T cells from blood. Specified subset: CD45RA+ naive T cells. The chain carries TRBV25-1 and TRBJ1-1; 11 nucleotides align to TRBD1. DNA of the CDR3: TGTGCCAGCAGAGGACAGGGGGCTAAAACTGAAGCTTTCTTT. This codes for CASRGQGAKTEAFF.